The clone carrying this TCR beta chain was seen a handful of times. This sample was taken from a study of blood T cell repertoires in COVID-19. Study-level background: Sites in the United States, Italy and Spain provided acute and convalescent COVID-19 samples. PBMCs, B-cell-depleted T cells, or T cells were the source of the cDNA or gDNA that made up the material.

Original data processing: Amplified reference gene primers provided the basis for estimating nucleated cell counts. Sequenced by immunoSEQ multiplex PCR; TCRdb stores in-frame clones only, minus some. The V and J calls and clone size come from that table; D and trimming were worked out from the DNA. The repertoire holds 200,000 to 250,000 clones, with approximately 85% as singletons. This TCR was sampled from a woman aged 65 to 85 with acute or convalescent COVID-19. Sequenced: peripheral blood.

CDR3 sequence: CASSLKQPVNTEAFF. CDR3 nucleotides: TGCGCCAGCAGCTTGAAACAACCTGTTAACACTGAAGCTTTCTTT. The gene calls are TRBV5-1 and TRBJ1-1; no reliable D call. This CDR3 spans 15 amino acids. V gave up 1 base and J gave up 2 bases, with 12 bases separating them. Germline CDR1 and CDR2: SGHRS and YFSETQ.